Presented here are 14 T cell receptor beta chains from one specimen sequenced in a study of identical twins. Each CDR3 protein gets one entry after TCRdb re-called the 5' RACE reads with MiXCR. The sample includes about 530,000 distinct CDR3 sequences, 20% to 25% of them seen just once. A further study also used this sample, focusing on yellow fever vaccine responses in identical twins.

The specimen was CD4+ T cells sorted from blood. The receptors shown here come from a woman aged 18-29 years in good health.

The chain combines TRBV6-1 with TRBJ2-6; no definite D call. CDR1 MNHNS and CDR2 SASEGT come from the germline V gene. The CDR3 length is 15 residues. V was pared by 4 bases and J by 0 bases, with 7 bases between. The CDR3 nucleotides are TGTGCCAGCAGTGGAGTTAGCTCTGGGGCCAACGTCCTGACTTTC. This translates into CASSGVSSGANVLTF.

This clonotype turned up a few times. The chain combines TRBV28 with TRBJ2-1; D is tentatively TRBD1 or TRBD2 (5 bases each). The CDR3 consists of 16 residues. With 7 bases removed from V and 2 bases from J, the gap between germline ends came to 18 bases. Germline lookup yields CDR1 MDHEN and CDR2 SYDVKM. Here the CDR3 reads CASTLGMTEPYNEQFF. As DNA, the CDR3 is TGTGCCAGCACCCTCGGGATGACAGAACCCTACAATGAGCAGTTCTTC.

This clonotype has a handful of counts. The chain recombines TRBV28 with TRBJ2-7, with D perhaps TRBD1 (6 bases). Trimming stripped 5 bases from V and 3 bases from J, with 17 bases between. CDR1 and CDR2 from the germline V gene are MDHEN and SYDVKM. The CDR3 extends over 15 amino acids. The chain's CDR3 is CASSQPAGQNYEQYF. As DNA, the CDR3 is TGTGCCAGCAGTCAACCGGCCGGACAGAACTACGAGCAGTACTTC. The full variable domain, in which reference TRBV28 and TRBJ2-7 provide the parts outside the CDR3, is DVKVTQSSRYLVKRTGEKVFLECVQDMDHENMFWYRQDPGLGLRLIYFSYDVKMKEKGDIPEGYSVSREKKERFSLILESASTNQTSMYLCASSQPAGQNYEQYFGPGTRLTVT.

In this sample, this clonotype turned up a few times. DNA of the CDR3: TGTGCCATCAGTGAGGGGTACGGCAGCACAGATACGCAGTATTTT. This translates into CAISEGYGSTDTQYF. This chain joins TRBV10-3 and TRBJ2-3; the D is unclear. This CDR3 region has 15 residues. V was cut by 2 bases and J by 0 bases, with 9 bases left in between. The germline CDR1 and CDR2 sequences are ENHRY and SYGVKD.

The CDR3 loop reads CASSLVGPYGYTF. The CDR3, as DNA: TGTGCCAGCAGCTTAGTAGGTCCGTATGGCTACACCTTC. V gene TRBV7-2 combines with J gene TRBJ1-2; D gene unclear. This CDR3 is built from 13 residues. The V gene's germline CDR1 is SGHTA and CDR2 FQGNSA. Trimming shortened V by 1 base and J by 5 bases, and 8 bases separated the two germline ends.

This clonotype has a count of ten or more. The chain has TRBV20-1 and TRBJ2-1; perhaps TRBD2 as D (6 bases). Germline values: CDR1 DFQATT, CDR2 SNEGSKA (reference sequence). V shed 0 bases and J shed 9 bases, with 12 bases lying between them. CDR3 size: 13 residues. The CDR3 nucleotides are TGCAGTGCTAGAGACACTAGCCTGGGTGAGCAGTTCTTC. It yields the protein CSARDTSLGEQFF.

The chain employs TRBV4-1 and TRBJ2-3; 15 positions match TRBD2. Germline V gene sequence: CDR1 MGHRA, CDR2 YSYEKL. The CDR3 has 15 residues. The ends lost 3 bases at V and 8 bases at J; junction bases unmatched: 3. The CDR3 DNA sequence: TGCGCCAGCAGCCAGGAGGGACTAGCGGGAGGTACGCAGTATTTT. Protein sequence: CASSQEGLAGGTQYF.

The V gene is TRBV4-1, the J gene TRBJ2-1; a possible D gene is TRBD2 (6 bases). In germline, CDR1 is MGHRA, CDR2 YSYEKL. The CDR3 covers 16 residues. V was cut by 0 bases and J by 7 bases, with 16 bases left in between. The CDR3: CASSQDRAGTLNEQFF. CDR3 DNA: TGCGCCAGCAGCCAAGATCGGGCGGGGACCTTAAATGAGCAGTTCTTC.

This rearrangement joins TRBV2 to TRBJ2-3; D is perhaps TRBD1 or TRBD2 (5 bases each). Per germline, CDR1 SNHLY and CDR2 FYNNEI. Between the trimmed V and J ends, which lost 5 bases and 2 bases, there was a span of 11 bases. The CDR3 length is 14 residues. The CDR3 loop reads CASSRDGYTDTQYF. The DNA of the CDR3 is TGTGCCAGCAGTAGGGACGGATACACAGATACGCAGTATTTT.

The J gene is TRBJ1-5, the V gene TRBV25-1; no definite D call. V was cut by 6 bases and J by 7 bases, with 13 bases left in between. The V gene's germline CDR1 is MGHDK and CDR2 SYGVNS. This CDR3 contains 13 residues. The CDR3 is CASSRGMGQPQHF. The CDR3 DNA reads TGTGCCAGCAGCCGAGGGATGGGACAGCCCCAGCATTTT. The variable domain in full, completed from reference TRBV25-1 and TRBJ1-5, reads EADIYQTPRYLVIGTGKKITLECSQTMGHDKMYWYQQDPGMELHLIHYSYGVNSTEKGDLSSESTVSRIRTEHFPLTLESARPSHTSQYLCASSRGMGQPQHFGDGTRLSIL.

The genes are TRBV28 and TRBJ2-3, with TRBD2 matching over 10 bases. The junction had 15 bases not matched to a gene; V was cut back by 6 bases and J by 6 bases. Germline V gene sequence: CDR1 MDHEN, CDR2 SYDVKM. This CDR3 is built from 17 residues. CDR3 DNA sequence: TGTGCCAGCAGCCAAAGCCTAGCGGGAGTGTTGTACGATACGCAGTATTTT. This encodes CASSQSLAGVLYDTQYF.

V is TRBV2 and J is TRBJ2-1; D possibly uses TRBD1 or TRBD2 (7 bases each). Between the trimmed V and J ends, which lost 7 bases and 2 bases, there was a span of 15 bases. This CDR3 contains 15 residues. Germline V lookup: CDR1 SNHLY, CDR2 FYNNEI. CDR3 nucleotides: TGTGCCAGCAAAGGCAGGGGGGGTCCCTACAATGAGCAGTTCTTC. Translation gives CASKGRGGPYNEQFF.

This clonotype occurred many times. V and J are TRBV5-1 and TRBJ2-1; TRBD2 agrees at 9 bases. After removal of 3 bases from V and 7 bases from J, the junction contained 5 bases not matched to a gene. This CDR3 spans 14 amino acids. In germline, CDR1 is SGHRS, CDR2 YFSETQ. Here the CDR3 reads CASSSGLAFNEQFF. CDR3 bases: TGCGCCAGCAGCTCGGGACTAGCTTTTAATGAGCAGTTCTTC.

The rearrangement links TRBV11-2 to TRBJ2-1; 7 nucleotides match TRBD1. Germline CDR1 reads SGHAT; CDR2 reads FQNNGV. Unmatched junction bases numbered 13, after V lost 6 bases and J lost 5 bases. This CDR3 is built from 16 residues. CDR3 amino acids: CASSYRSTGRNNEQFF. CDR3 in DNA: TGTGCCAGCAGTTATCGCTCGACAGGGAGAAACAATGAGCAGTTCTTC.